Each of the 15 T cell receptor beta chains below was sequenced from the same sample in a study of shared clonotypes between healthy human individuals. Assay used: immunoSEQ multiplex PCR; TCRdb lists only in-frame clones, some missing. Among 2 million to 2.5 million clones listed, approximately 93% were seen once. Sequencing was performed on naive CD4+ T cells from PBMCs. Subset denoted: CD45RA+ positively selected. All receptors come from a young man in good health. Some clones in this sample may be carry-over from other donors' samples.

The chain couples TRBV6-4 to TRBJ2-2; the D call may be TRBD1 or TRBD2 (5 bases each). The CDR3 is 14 amino acids. The V and J ends lost 3 bases and 3 bases respectively, with 8 bases between them. The germline V gene encodes CDR1 MRHNA and CDR2 SNTAGT. The CDR3 nucleotides read TGTGCCAGCAGTGAGGGGGAATACACCGGGGAGCTGTTTTTT. Its protein is CASSEGEYTGELFF.

This chain uses TRBV6-1 with TRBJ2-1, with D uncertain. CDR1 MNHNS and CDR2 SASEGT come from the germline V gene. The length of the CDR3 is 14 residues. The V and J ends lost 4 bases and 4 bases respectively, with 11 bases between them. The CDR3 region is CASSGAEWYNEQFF. The CDR3 DNA reads TGTGCCAGCAGTGGGGCGGAGTGGTACAATGAGCAGTTCTTC.

This clone appeared once. The chain combines TRBV29-1 with TRBJ1-2; 8 bases are shared with TRBD1. The CDR3 contains 15 residues. V shed 3 bases and J 2 bases; nucleotides not matched to a gene: 8. In germline, CDR1 is SQVTM, CDR2 ANQGSEA. CDR3 DNA: TGCAGCGTTGACTCCCGGGGGGACAGGAACTATGGCTACACCTTC. As protein: CSVDSRGDRNYGYTF.

The DNA for the CDR3 is TGCGCCAGCAGCCCGGGACTAGCGGGAGAATTTTTGGGTACGCAGTATTTT. Encoded protein: CASSPGLAGEFLGTQYF. The V call is TRBV4-1, the J call TRBJ2-3, with 14 positions matching TRBD2. The germline V gene encodes CDR1 MGHRA and CDR2 YSYEKL. The V gene end was trimmed by 4 bases and the J gene end by 8 bases; junction bases not matched to a gene: 11. This CDR3 spans 17 amino acids.

The chain carries TRBV19 and TRBJ1-2, with 9 nucleotides matching TRBD1. CDR3 length: 12 residues. Germline V gene data show CDR1 as LNHDA and CDR2 as SQIVND (reference sequence). The ends lost 6 bases at V and 10 bases at J; junction bases unmatched: 6. The DNA for the CDR3 is TGTGCCAGTAGGGGGGACAGGGAGGACTACACCTTC. This codes for CASRGDREDYTF.

The chain links TRBV28 to TRBJ2-2; the D gene is possibly TRBD2 (5 bases). CDR3 length: 13 residues. V was shortened by 8 bases and J by 1 base, with 8 bases between the two germline ends. From germline, CDR1 is MDHEN and CDR2 SYDVKM. DNA of the CDR3: TGTGCCAGCTGGGCGGGGAACACCGGGGAGCTGTTTTTT. This gives the protein CASWAGNTGELFF.

The CDR3 DNA sequence: TGCGCCAGCAGCTCCTCCGGGACAGGGGACTCCTACAATGAGCAGTTCTTC. Its protein is CASSSSGTGDSYNEQFF. The chain recombines TRBV5-1 with TRBJ2-1, with TRBD1 identical over 10 bases. CDR1 and CDR2 from the germline V gene are SGHRS and YFSETQ. With V trimmed by 3 bases and J by 0 bases, 6 bases remained unmatched. This CDR3 has 17 amino acids. Drawing the rest from reference TRBV5-1 and TRBJ2-1, the complete variable domain is KAGVTQTPRYLIKTRGQQVTLSCSPISGHRSVSWYQQTPGQGLQFLFEYFSETQRNKGNFPGRFSGRQFSNSRSEMNVSTLELGDSALYLCASSSSGTGDSYNEQFFGPGTRLTVL.

CDR3 nucleotide sequence: TGTGCCAGCAGCTCCCACCGGGAGCCTGGCATTGAGCAGTTCTTC. Translated, it gives CASSSHREPGIEQFF. The chain is built from TRBV11-3 and TRBJ2-1, with a weak D call TRBD2 (6 bases). V was pared by 4 bases and J by 9 bases, with 19 bases between. CDR1 is SGHNT, CDR2 YENEEA, per germline. CDR3 length: 15 amino acids.

The genes are TRBV5-4 and TRBJ2-1; TRBD2 aligns across 15 bases. CDR1 and CDR2 from the germline V gene are SGHNT and YYREEE (reference sequence). This CDR3 is built from 16 residues. J was trimmed by 10 bases and V by 4 bases; bases with no gene match: 9. CDR3 bases: TGTGCCAGCAGCGAGGGCGGACTAGCGGGAGGGCGGGAGCAGTTCTTC. It translates to CASSEGGLAGGREQFF.

The rearrangement uses TRBV10-3 and TRBJ1-1, with 8 bases that match TRBD1. The CDR3 totals 20 residues. The V and J ends lost 2 bases and 4 bases, in that order; junction bases with no gene match: 21. The germline V gene encodes CDR1 ENHRY and CDR2 SYGVKD. DNA for the CDR3: TGTGCCATCAGTGAGGCGAGAGGGCGACAGGGGCCGATTCAAGGCACTGAAGCTTTCTTT. Translation gives CAISEARGRQGPIQGTEAFF.

The chain joins TRBV28 to TRBJ1-1, with D maybe TRBD1 (5 bases). Germline V gives CDR1 MDHEN, CDR2 SYDVKM. The CDR3 contains 16 residues. Trimming shortened V by 10 bases and J by 1 base, and 22 bases separated the two germline ends. CDR3 coding DNA: TGTGCCACCTCCCTCAACCCAGGGAGGGGGAACACTGAAGCTTTCTTT. Its translation is CATSLNPGRGNTEAFF.

The rearrangement links TRBV30 to TRBJ2-3, with D perhaps TRBD2 (6 bases). Trimming removed 7 bases from V and 0 bases from J, with 14 bases in between. CDR3 length equals 14 residues. CDR1 GTSNPN and CDR2 SVGIG come from the germline V gene (reference sequence). The CDR3 DNA reads TGTGCCTCGAGGCGGGGACCAAGCACAGATACGCAGTATTTT. The encoded protein is CASRRGPSTDTQYF.

Comments on this clone: Other nucleotide sequences from this sample produce the same CDR3. CDR3 in amino acids: CASSFQGGQETQYF. For the CDR3, the DNA is TGTGCCAGCAGCTTTCAAGGCGGTCAAGAGACCCAGTACTTC. The V and J genes are TRBV7-2 and TRBJ2-5, with D unclear. The CDR3 covers 14 residues. The ends were cut back, 3 bases at V and 2 bases at J, with 10 bases in the middle. CDR1 SGHTA and CDR2 FQGNSA come from the germline V gene.

About this clone: Other DNA sequences from this sample encode an identical CDR3 as well. The chain carries TRBV5-1 and TRBJ1-1; 10 bases line up with TRBD1. The CDR3 runs 14 residues. Per the germline V gene, CDR1 is SGHRS and CDR2 is YFSETQ. J gave up 4 bases and V 4 bases, and 4 bases lay outside the gene matches. This CDR3 is CASSARTGGTEAFF. Here the CDR3 DNA reads TGCGCCAGCAGCGCGCGGACAGGGGGCACTGAAGCTTTCTTT.

This clone was observed once. The chain is built from TRBV15 and TRBJ2-7; no reliable D call. Per germline, CDR1 LNHNV and CDR2 YYDKDF (reference sequence). The germline V and J ends were trimmed by 0 bases and 8 bases, with 11 bases remaining between them. This CDR3 is built from 13 residues. This CDR3 is CATSRDGVDQQYF. The CDR3 DNA reads TGTGCCACCAGCAGAGATGGGGTCGATCAGCAGTACTTC.